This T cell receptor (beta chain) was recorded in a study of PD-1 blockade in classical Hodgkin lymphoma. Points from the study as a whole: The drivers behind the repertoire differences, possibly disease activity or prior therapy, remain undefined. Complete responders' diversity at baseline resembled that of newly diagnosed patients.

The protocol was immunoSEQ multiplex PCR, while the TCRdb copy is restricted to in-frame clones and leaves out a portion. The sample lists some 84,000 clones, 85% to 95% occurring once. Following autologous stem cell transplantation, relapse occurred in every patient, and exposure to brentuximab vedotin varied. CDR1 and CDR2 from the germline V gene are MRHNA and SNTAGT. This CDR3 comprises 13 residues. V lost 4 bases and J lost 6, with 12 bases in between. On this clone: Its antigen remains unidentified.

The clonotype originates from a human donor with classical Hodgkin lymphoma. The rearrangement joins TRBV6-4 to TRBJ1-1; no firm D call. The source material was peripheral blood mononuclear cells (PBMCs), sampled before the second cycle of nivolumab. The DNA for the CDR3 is TGTGCCAGCAGTGTAACGCCCTTCGCTGAAGCTTTCTTT. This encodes CASSVTPFAEAFF.